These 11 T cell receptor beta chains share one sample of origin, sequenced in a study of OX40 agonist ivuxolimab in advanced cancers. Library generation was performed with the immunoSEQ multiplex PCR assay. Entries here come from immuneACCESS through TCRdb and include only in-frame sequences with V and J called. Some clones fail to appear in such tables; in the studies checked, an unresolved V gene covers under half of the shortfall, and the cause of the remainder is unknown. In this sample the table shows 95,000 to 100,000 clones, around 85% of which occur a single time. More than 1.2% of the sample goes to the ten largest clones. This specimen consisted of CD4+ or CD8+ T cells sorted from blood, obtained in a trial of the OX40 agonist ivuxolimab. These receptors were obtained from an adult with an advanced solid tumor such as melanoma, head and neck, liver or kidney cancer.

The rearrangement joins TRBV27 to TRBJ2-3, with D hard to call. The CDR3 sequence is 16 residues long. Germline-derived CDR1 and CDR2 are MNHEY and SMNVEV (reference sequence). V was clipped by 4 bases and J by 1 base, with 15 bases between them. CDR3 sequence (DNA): TGTGCCAGCAGTTCCCGGGCCTTTAGGGGCACAGATACGCAGTATTTT. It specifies CASSSRAFRGTDTQYF.

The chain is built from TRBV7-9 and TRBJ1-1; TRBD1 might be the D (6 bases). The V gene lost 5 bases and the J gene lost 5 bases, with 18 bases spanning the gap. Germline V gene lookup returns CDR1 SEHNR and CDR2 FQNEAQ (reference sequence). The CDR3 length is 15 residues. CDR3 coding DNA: TGTGCCAGCAGCCAACAGGGCATGTTACCTACTGAAGCTTTCTTT. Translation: CASSQQGMLPTEAFF.

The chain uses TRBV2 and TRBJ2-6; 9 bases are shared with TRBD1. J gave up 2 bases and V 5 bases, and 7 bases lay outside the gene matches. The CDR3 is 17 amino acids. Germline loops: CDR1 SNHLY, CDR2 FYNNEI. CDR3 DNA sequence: TGTGCCAGCAGTACTACAAGGGACAGGGCTGGGGCCAACGTCCTGACTTTC. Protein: CASSTTRDRAGANVLTF.

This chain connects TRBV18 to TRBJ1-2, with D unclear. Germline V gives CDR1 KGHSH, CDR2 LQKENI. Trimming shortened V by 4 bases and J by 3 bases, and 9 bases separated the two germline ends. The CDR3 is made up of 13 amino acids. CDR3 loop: CASSHPQYYGYTF. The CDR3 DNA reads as TGTGCCAGCTCACATCCACAGTACTATGGCTACACCTTC.

For the CDR3, the DNA is TGTGCCAGCAGCTTAGATGGGGTACAATACAATGAGCAGTTCTTC. Translation gives CASSLDGVQYNEQFF. J is TRBJ2-1 and V is TRBV7-8; D not resolved. Looked up from germline, CDR1 is SGHVS and CDR2 is FQNEAQ. Deletions cut 1 base from V and 4 bases from J, with 11 bases between. The CDR3 runs 15 residues.

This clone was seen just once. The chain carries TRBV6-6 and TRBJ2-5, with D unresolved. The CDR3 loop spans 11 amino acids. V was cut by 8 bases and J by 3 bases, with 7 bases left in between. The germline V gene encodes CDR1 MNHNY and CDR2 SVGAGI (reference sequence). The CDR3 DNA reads TGTGCCAGCTCCCTTAAAGAGACCCAGTACTTC. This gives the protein CASSLKETQYF.

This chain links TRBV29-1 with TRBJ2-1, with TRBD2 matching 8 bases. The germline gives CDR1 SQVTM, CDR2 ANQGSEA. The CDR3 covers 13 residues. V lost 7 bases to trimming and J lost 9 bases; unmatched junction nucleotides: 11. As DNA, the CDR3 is TGCAGCGCTGATTCGGGGGGGCTGGTTGAGCAGTTCTTC. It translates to CSADSGGLVEQFF.

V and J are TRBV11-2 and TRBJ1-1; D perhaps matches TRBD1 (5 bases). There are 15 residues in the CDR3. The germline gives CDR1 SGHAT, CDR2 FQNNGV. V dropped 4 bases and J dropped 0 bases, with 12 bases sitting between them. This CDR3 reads CASSSARVMNTEAFF. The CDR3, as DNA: TGTGCCAGCAGCTCGGCCAGGGTGATGAACACTGAAGCTTTCTTT.

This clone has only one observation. The CDR3 DNA reads as TGCAGCGCAAACAGGGTGTCCGGCTACACCTTC. Protein: CSANRVSGYTF. J is TRBJ1-2 and V is TRBV29-1, with D tentatively TRBD1 (6 bases). Germline CDR1 SQVTM, CDR2 ANQGSEA. V lost 7 bases to trimming and J lost 8 bases, with 14 bases between them. The CDR3 has 11 amino acids.

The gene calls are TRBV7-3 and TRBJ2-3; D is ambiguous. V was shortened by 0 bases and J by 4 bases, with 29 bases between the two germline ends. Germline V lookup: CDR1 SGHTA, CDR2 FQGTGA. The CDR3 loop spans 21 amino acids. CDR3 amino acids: CASSLTHGLVRAARGADTQYF. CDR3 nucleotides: TGTGCCAGCAGCTTAACCCACGGTCTAGTCAGAGCAGCCCGAGGAGCAGATACGCAGTATTTT.

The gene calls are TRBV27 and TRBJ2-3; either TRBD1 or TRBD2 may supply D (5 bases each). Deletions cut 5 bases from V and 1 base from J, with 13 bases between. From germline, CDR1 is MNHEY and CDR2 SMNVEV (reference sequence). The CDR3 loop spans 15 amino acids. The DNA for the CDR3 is TGTGCCAGCAGTCTCTCGGGGCGGGGCACAGATACGCAGTATTTT. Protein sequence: CASSLSGRGTDTQYF.